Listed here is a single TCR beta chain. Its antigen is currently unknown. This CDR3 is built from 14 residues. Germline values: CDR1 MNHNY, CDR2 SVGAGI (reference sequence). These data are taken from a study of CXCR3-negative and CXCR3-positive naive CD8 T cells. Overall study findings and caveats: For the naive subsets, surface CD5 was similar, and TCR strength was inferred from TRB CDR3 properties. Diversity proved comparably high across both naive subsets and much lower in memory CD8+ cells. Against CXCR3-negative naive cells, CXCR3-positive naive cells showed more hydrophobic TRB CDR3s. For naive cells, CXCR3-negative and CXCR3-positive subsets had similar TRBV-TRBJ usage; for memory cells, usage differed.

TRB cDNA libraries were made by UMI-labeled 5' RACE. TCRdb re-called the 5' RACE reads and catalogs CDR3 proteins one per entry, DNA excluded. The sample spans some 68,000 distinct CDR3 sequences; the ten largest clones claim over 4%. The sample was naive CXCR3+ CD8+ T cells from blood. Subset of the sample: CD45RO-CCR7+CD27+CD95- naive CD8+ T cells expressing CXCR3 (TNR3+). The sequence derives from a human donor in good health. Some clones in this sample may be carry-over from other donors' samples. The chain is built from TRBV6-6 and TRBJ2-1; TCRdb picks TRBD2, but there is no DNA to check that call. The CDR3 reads CASGGGTLAHEQFF.